Following are 26 T cell receptor beta chains from one sample sequenced in a study of breast tumors, draining lymph nodes, adjacent tissues. Breast cancer patients provided tissue from their axillary draining lymph nodes. Each CDR3 protein gets one entry after TCRdb re-called the multiplex PCR reads with MiXCR. The sample has around 130,000 distinct CDR3 sequences; 32% are singletons. The sequencing sample was made of axillary lymph node tissue. Every receptor here comes from a female donor with breast cancer. Some clones in this sample may be carry-over from other donors' samples.

At least ten counts were recorded for this clonotype. Germline and junction disagree at one end, which may indicate a read error. The J gene is TRBJ2-5, the V gene TRBV6-6, with D unresolved. There are 14 residues in the CDR3. Germline values: CDR1 MNHNY, CDR2 SVGAGI (reference sequence). The chain's CDR3 is CASSYSAVVHPIIF. In DNA form, the CDR3 reads TGTGCCAGCAGTTACTCGGCAGTTGTGCACCCTATTATTTTC.

The rearrangement joins TRBV19 to TRBJ1-1, with 8 bases aligning to TRBD1. CDR1 is LNHDA and CDR2 is SQIVND in the germline V gene (reference sequence). Trimming at V came to 6 bases and at J to 0 bases, leaving 15 bases not matched to a gene. CDR3 length: 18 amino acids. For the CDR3, the DNA is TGTGCCAGTAGGAATGAAAAACAGGGGGTCAGAATGAACACTGAAGCTTTCTTT. Translated, it gives CASRNEKQGVRMNTEAFF.

This chain uses TRBV20-1 with TRBJ1-3; no reliable D call. V lost 7 bases and J lost 4, with 26 bases in between. Germline V gene sequence: CDR1 DFQATT, CDR2 SNEGSKA (reference sequence). This CDR3 spans 17 amino acids. CDR3 loop: CSGRGFRYAVTGNTIYF. DNA for the CDR3: TGCAGTGGTCGGGGTTTCAGATACGCAGTTACGGGAAACACCATATATTTT.

This clonotype was recorded many times. This chain uses TRBV11-2 with TRBJ1-2, with D uncertain. Trimming stripped 0 bases from V and 4 bases from J, with 12 bases between. CDR1 is SGHAT, CDR2 FQNNGV, per germline. There are 15 residues in the CDR3. CDR3: CASSLDQLRAYGYTF. The CDR3 DNA reads TGTGCCAGCAGCTTAGATCAACTCCGAGCCTATGGCTACACCTTC.

The chain links TRBV20-1 to TRBJ2-7; no reliable D call. The V end was cut by 3 bases, the J end by 4 bases, with 7 bases between. The germline CDR1 and CDR2 sequences are DFQATT and SNEGSKA (reference sequence). This CDR3 is 11 amino acids long. The CDR3 loop reads CSASEVYEQYV. CDR3 bases: TGCAGTGCTAGTGAGGTGTACGAGCAGTACGTC.

Turning to this clonotype: The CDR3 ends on some other residue instead of the conserved phenylalanine or tryptophan, so this is likely a read error. The DNA is left out, because the CDR3 cannot be placed on it with certainty; the CDR3 is given as TCRdb lists it. The chain recombines TRBV15 with TRBJ1-6; the table calls TRBD1, which could not be checked here. Germline V gene data show CDR1 as LNHNV and CDR2 as YYDKDF (reference sequence). The CDR3 spans 10 amino acids, including both terminal residues. The CDR3 sequence is CATSSAGGFS.

This clonotype was seen ten or more times. This rearrangement joins TRBV7-2 to TRBJ2-5, with 10 nucleotides matching TRBD2. The V gene's germline CDR1 is SGHTA and CDR2 FQGNSA. This CDR3 spans 17 amino acids. The ends lost 0 bases at V and 2 bases at J; junction bases unmatched: 6. The CDR3 region is CASSLATASGGQETQYF. In DNA form, the CDR3 reads TGTGCCAGCAGCTTAGCCACCGCTAGCGGGGGTCAAGAGACCCAGTACTTC. Full variable domain (remainder filled in from reference TRBV7-2 and TRBJ2-5): GAGVSQSPSNKVTEKGKDVELRCDPISGHTALYWYRQSLGQGLEFLIYFQGNSAPDKSGLPSDRFSAERTGGSVSTLTIQRTQQEDSAVYLCASSLATASGGQETQYFGPGTRLLVL.

This clonotype was picked up many times. This chain uses TRBV20-1 with TRBJ1-6; a weak D match, TRBD1 (5 bases). From germline, CDR1 is DFQATT and CDR2 SNEGSKA (reference sequence). The V end was cut by 1 base, the J end by 11 bases, with 15 bases between. The CDR3 has 14 residues. The CDR3 DNA reads TGCAGTGCTAGAGTTGGGACTGCGATGACACCCCTCCACTTT. Translating gives CSARVGTAMTPLHF.

The chain recombines TRBV7-2 with TRBJ2-1; unclear D gene. The CDR3 has 14 amino acids. The germline gives CDR1 SGHTA, CDR2 FQGNSA. Trimming took 2 bases from V and 0 from J, leaving 5 bases between them. CDR3 region: CASSLIGSYNEQFF. In nucleotides, the CDR3 is TGTGCCAGCAGCTTAATTGGCTCCTACAATGAGCAGTTCTTC.

This clonotype was seen many times. In nucleotides, the CDR3 is TGTGCCAGCAGCTTAGGGGCAGGGTACAATGAGCAGTTCTTC. Translated, it gives CASSLGAGYNEQFF. The chain employs TRBV7-8 and TRBJ2-1; D might be TRBD1 (5 bases). CDR3 size: 14 residues. Germline V gene data show CDR1 as SGHVS and CDR2 as FQNEAQ. The germline V and J ends were trimmed by 1 base and 4 bases, with 8 bases remaining between them.

The chain uses TRBV20-1 and TRBJ2-7, with 11 bases fitting TRBD1. Germline V gene sequence: CDR1 DFQATT, CDR2 SNEGSKA (reference sequence). CDR3 length: 12 residues. This chain's CDR3 is CSAWDRGYEPYV. The CDR3 DNA sequence: TGCAGTGCATGGGACAGGGGGTACGAGCCGTACGTC.

This clonotype was counted ten times or more. The chain couples TRBV9 to TRBJ2-7, with D perhaps given as TRBD1 or TRBD2 (6 bases each). Germline-derived CDR1 and CDR2 are SGDLS and YYNGEE. V was clipped by 0 bases and J by 2 bases, with 15 bases between them. The CDR3 totals 16 residues. Here the CDR3 reads CASSVGKGGPTYEQYV. The DNA for the CDR3 is TGTGCCAGCAGCGTAGGGAAGGGGGGCCCTACCTACGAGCAGTACGTC.

The J gene is TRBJ2-5, the V gene TRBV7-9; D gene unclear. Germline lookup yields CDR1 SEHNR and CDR2 FQNEAQ (reference sequence). The CDR3 runs 15 residues. V lost 3 bases, J lost 1 base, and 12 bases lay in between. The CDR3 sequence is CASSFGWAAQETQYF. The CDR3 nucleotides read TGTGCCAGCAGCTTTGGGTGGGCAGCCCAAGAGACCCAGTACTTC.

In its sample, this clonotype was seen a few times. The CDR3 sequence: CASSLGAGVDTQYF. The CDR3 bases are TGCGCCAGCAGCTTGGGGGCAGGGGTAGACACCCAGTACTTC. The rearrangement uses TRBV5-1 and TRBJ2-5, with D perhaps matching TRBD1 (6 bases). This CDR3 has 14 amino acids. The V gene's germline CDR1 is SGHRS and CDR2 YFSETQ. The V gene lost 0 bases and the J gene lost 8 bases, with 14 bases spanning the gap.

This clonotype was counted at least ten times. V usage is TRBV10-2 and J usage is TRBJ1-2; 7 bases align to TRBD1. The CDR3 loop spans 15 amino acids. Trimming removed 5 bases from V and 8 bases from J; junction bases left unmatched: 14. Germline loops: CDR1 WSHSY, CDR2 SAAADI. The CDR3 DNA sequence: TGCGCCAGCAGTAGACTAGACAGGGACGCAGAAGGCTACACCTTC. Protein: CASSRLDRDAEGYTF.

Many counts were recorded for this clonotype. V and J are TRBV7-2 and TRBJ2-7; TRBD2 agrees at 7 bases. Germline V lookup: CDR1 SGHTA, CDR2 FQGNSA. The CDR3 covers 15 residues. V trimming: 3 bases; J trimming: 4 bases; junction bases outside the gene matches: 9. The DNA of the CDR3 is TGTGCCAGCAGCTTTAAGCCGGGGGGAAGGTACGAGCAGTACGTC. Its translation: CASSFKPGGRYEQYV.

This clonotype was seen repeatedly, ten times or more. This chain joins TRBV6-1 and TRBJ1-3; the D is unclear. The CDR3 has 12 residues. Trimming removed 2 bases at V and 2 bases at J, with 1 base between. The V gene's germline CDR1 is MNHNS and CDR2 SASEGT. Written as DNA, the CDR3 is TGTGCCAGCAGTGAACCTGGAAACACCATATATTTT. As protein: CASSEPGNTIYF.

There are many counts of this clonotype. CDR3 loop: CASRSGQVKETQYF. CDR3 DNA: TGTGCCAGCCGATCGGGACAGGTTAAAGAGACCCAGTACTTC. The V call is TRBV27, the J call TRBJ2-5; 8 positions match TRBD1. Germline V gene sequence: CDR1 MNHEY, CDR2 SMNVEV (reference sequence). The CDR3 runs to 14 residues. V dropped 8 bases and J dropped 3; count of bases not matched to a gene: 8.

This clonotype has a count of ten or more. The chain combines TRBV29-1 with TRBJ2-5; 7 bases agree with TRBD2. V gave up 7 bases and J gave up 4 bases; unmatched junction bases: 6. Germline V gene data show CDR1 as SQVTM and CDR2 as ANQGSEA. This CDR3 is built from 12 residues. In DNA, the CDR3 is TGCAGCGCTAGACTAGCAGGAGAGACCCAGTACTTC. As protein: CSARLAGETQYF. The full variable domain, in which reference TRBV29-1 and TRBJ2-5 provide the parts outside the CDR3, is SAVISQKPSRDICQRGTSLTIQCQVDSQVTMMFWYRQQPGQSLTLIATANQGSEATYESGFVIDKFPISRPNLTFSTLTVSNMSPEDSSIYLCSARLAGETQYFGPGTRLLVL.

The chain carries TRBV11-3 and TRBJ2-7; D unclear. Between the trimmed V and J ends, which lost 4 bases and 9 bases, there was a span of 19 bases. Germline values: CDR1 SGHNT, CDR2 YENEEA. The CDR3 is 14 amino acids. CDR3 nucleotide sequence: TGTGCCAGCAGCTCGACTTCGCCGCAAGATACGCAGTACGTC. This encodes CASSSTSPQDTQYV.

On this clonotype itself: One end of the junction fails to match germline, which may point to a read error. This chain joins TRBV9 and TRBJ2-5; TRBD2 matches 7 bases. CDR1 is SGDLS and CDR2 is YYNGEE in the germline V gene. The CDR3 contains 14 residues. The CDR3 bases are TGTGCCAGCAGTGACTCGGGAGGCGGGGAGGCCCAGTCCTTC. Its protein product is CASSDSGGGEAQSF.

This clonotype has ten or more counts. With a much larger clone just one base away, this may be a read error. The chain recombines TRBV7-8 with TRBJ2-5; 10 bases align to TRBD2. Germline CDR1 SGHVS, CDR2 FQNEAQ. This CDR3 spans 15 amino acids. The CDR3 reads CASSWVAGGGETQHF. The DNA for the CDR3 is TGTGCCAGCAGCTGGGTAGCGGGGGGAGGAGAGACCCAGCACTTC.

This clonotype was recorded at least ten times. This chain links TRBV12-3 or TRBV12-4 with TRBJ2-3; D is perhaps TRBD1 or TRBD2 (5 bases each). Trimming removed 5 bases from V and 4 bases from J, with 13 bases in between. CDR3 size: 14 residues. The DNA for the CDR3 is TGTGCCAGCAGTGGGGCCTCGAGGGCAGATACGCAGTATTTT. Protein product: CASSGASRADTQYF.

At least ten counts were recorded for this clonotype. The chain carries TRBV20-1 and TRBJ2-1; 9 bases fit TRBD2. Germline V lookup: CDR1 DFQATT, CDR2 SNEGSKA (reference sequence). V dropped 3 bases and J dropped 6; count of bases not matched to a gene: 12. The CDR3 is 16 residues long. This CDR3 is CSASRLGGGAINEQFF. The CDR3 DNA sequence: TGCAGTGCTAGCCGGTTGGGCGGGGGGGCCATCAATGAGCAGTTCTTC.

The table lists this clonotype with a few counts. V usage is TRBV12-3 or TRBV12-4 and J usage is TRBJ1-1; D is possibly TRBD1 (6 bases). The CDR3 runs 15 residues. V was clipped by 3 bases and J by 4 bases, with 15 bases between them. CDR3 nucleotide sequence: TGTGCCAGCAGTTTGACGGGGGGCGTGGGCACTGAAGCTTTCTTT. Its protein is CASSLTGGVGTEAFF.

Points on this clonotype: With a much larger clone just one base away, this may be a read error. The chain is built from TRBV3-1 and TRBJ2-5, with D possibly TRBD1 on 7 matching bases. The CDR3 runs 14 residues. The germline CDR1 and CDR2 sequences are LGHDT and YNNKEL (reference sequence). The DNA for the CDR3 is TGTGCCAGCGGCCAGGAGGGGGCAATGGAGACCCAGTACTTC. It is translated as CASGQEGAMETQYF.